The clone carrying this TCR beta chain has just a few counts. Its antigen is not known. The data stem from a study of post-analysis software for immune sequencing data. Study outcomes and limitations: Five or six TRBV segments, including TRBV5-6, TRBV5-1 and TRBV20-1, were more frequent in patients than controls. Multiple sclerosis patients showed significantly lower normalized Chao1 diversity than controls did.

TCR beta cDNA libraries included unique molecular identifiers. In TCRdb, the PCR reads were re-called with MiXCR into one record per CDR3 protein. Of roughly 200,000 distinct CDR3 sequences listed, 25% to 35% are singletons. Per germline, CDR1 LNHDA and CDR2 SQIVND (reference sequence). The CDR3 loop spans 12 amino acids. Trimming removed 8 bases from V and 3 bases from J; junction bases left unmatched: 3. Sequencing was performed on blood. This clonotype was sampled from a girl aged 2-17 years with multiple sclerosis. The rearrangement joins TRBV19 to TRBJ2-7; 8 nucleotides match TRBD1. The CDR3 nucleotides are TGTGCCAGTGCACAGGGGGGCTACGAGCAGTACTTC. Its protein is CASAQGGYEQYF.